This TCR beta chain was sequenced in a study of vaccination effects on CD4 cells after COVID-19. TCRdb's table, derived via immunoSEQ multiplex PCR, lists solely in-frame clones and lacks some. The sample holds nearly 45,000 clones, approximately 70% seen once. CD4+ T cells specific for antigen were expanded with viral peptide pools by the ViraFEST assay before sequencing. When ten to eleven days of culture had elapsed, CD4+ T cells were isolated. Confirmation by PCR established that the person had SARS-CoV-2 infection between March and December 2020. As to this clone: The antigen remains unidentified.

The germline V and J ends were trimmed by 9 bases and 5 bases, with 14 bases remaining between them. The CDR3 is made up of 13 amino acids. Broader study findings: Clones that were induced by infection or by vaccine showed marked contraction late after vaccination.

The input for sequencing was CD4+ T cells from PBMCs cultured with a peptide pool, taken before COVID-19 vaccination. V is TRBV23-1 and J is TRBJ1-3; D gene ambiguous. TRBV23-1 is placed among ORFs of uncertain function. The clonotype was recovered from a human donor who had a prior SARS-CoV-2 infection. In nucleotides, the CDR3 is TGCGCCAGAGCCCAAAAAGACAGAAACACCATATATTTT. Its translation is CARAQKDRNTIYF.